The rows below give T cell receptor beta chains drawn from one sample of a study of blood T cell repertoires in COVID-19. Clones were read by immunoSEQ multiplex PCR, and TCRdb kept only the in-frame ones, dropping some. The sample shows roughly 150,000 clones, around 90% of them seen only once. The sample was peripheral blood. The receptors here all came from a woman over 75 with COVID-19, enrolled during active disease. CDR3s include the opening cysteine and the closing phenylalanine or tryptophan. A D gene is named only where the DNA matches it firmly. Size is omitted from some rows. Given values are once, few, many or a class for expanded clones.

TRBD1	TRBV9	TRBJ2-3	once	CASRDRGGYRDTQYF	TGTGCCAGCCGGGACAGGGGTGGCTACAGGGATACGCAGTATTTT
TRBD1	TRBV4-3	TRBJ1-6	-	CASSQVGQNNSPLHF	TGCGCCAGCAGCCAAGTGGGACAGAATAATTCACCCCTCCACTTT
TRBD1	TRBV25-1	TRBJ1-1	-	CASSAQGARAFF	TGTGCCAGCAGCGCGCAGGGGGCGAGAGCTTTCTTT
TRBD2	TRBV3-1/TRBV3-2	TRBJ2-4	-	CASSQGGGLAKNIQYF	TGTGCCAGCAGCCAGGGGGGGGGACTAGCCAAAAACATTCAGTACTTC
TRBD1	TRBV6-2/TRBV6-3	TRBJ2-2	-	CASSYSTRGSGELFF	TGTGCCAGCAGTTACTCGACCAGGGGGTCCGGGGAGCTGTTTTTT
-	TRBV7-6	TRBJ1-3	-	CASSLVGDSSGNTIYF	TGTGCCAGCAGCTTAGTCGGGGATTCCTCTGGAAACACCATATATTTT
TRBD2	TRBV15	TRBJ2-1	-	CATSRGSAGLGFSEQFF	TGTGCCACCAGCAGAGGTTCAGCGGGACTAGGGTTCAGTGAGCAGTTCTTC
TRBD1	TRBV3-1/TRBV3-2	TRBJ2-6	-	CASSSRQGKANVLTF	TGTGCCAGCAGCTCCCGACAGGGAAAAGCCAACGTCCTGACTTTC
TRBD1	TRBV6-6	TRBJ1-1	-	CASSSQQGAMNTEAFF	TGTGCCAGCAGTTCCCAACAGGGGGCTATGAACACTGAAGCTTTCTTT
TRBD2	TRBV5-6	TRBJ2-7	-	CASSWGLARSRNF	TGTGCCAGCAGCTGGGGACTAGCGAGATCTCGTAACTTC
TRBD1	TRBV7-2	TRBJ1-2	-	CASSLDGTGSGGYTF	TGTGCCAGCAGCTTAGATGGGACAGGGTCCGGAGGCTACACCTTC
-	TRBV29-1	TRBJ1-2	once	CSVEPRGRDGYTF	TGCAGCGTTGAACCCAGGGGCCGGGATGGCTACACCTTC
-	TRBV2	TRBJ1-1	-	CASSLRALAAFF	TGTGCCAGCAGTCTCAGGGCCCTGGCCGCTTTCTTT
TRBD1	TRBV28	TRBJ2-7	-	CASSSQGPTYEQYF	TGTGCCAGCAGTTCACAGGGGCCGACGTACGAGCAGTACTTC
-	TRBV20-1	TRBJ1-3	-	CSASQQGSGNTIYF	TGCAGTGCTAGTCAACAGGGCTCTGGAAACACCATATATTTT
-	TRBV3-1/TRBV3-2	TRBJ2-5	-	CASSSGLLQETQYF	TGTGCCAGCAGCTCAGGACTACTCCAAGAGACCCAGTACTTC
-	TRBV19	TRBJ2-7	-	CASSTLLRDEQYF	TGTGCCAGTAGTACACTCCTCAGGGACGAGCAGTACTTC
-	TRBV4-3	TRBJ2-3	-	CASSQDMQADTQYF	TGCGCCAGCAGCCAAGATATGCAGGCAGATACGCAGTATTTT
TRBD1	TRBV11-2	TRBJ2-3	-	CASSLGGQVSTDTQYF	TGTGCCAGCAGCTTGGGGGGACAGGTCAGCACAGATACGCAGTATTTT
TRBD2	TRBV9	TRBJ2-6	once	CASSLPMGGAGANVLTF	TGTGCCAGCAGCCTCCCGATGGGGGGGGCTGGGGCCAACGTCCTGACTTTC
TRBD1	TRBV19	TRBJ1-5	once	CASTPDRANQPQHF	TGTGCCAGTACCCCGGACAGGGCCAATCAGCCCCAGCATTTT
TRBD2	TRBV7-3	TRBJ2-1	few	CASSLLPPAGGFNEQFF	TGTGCCAGCAGCCTTCTACCCCCAGCGGGAGGATTCAATGAGCAGTTCTTC
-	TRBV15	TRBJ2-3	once	CATSRDWTVGDTQYF	TGTGCCACCAGCAGAGATTGGACAGTTGGAGATACGCAGTATTTT
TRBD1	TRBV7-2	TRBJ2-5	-	CASSLFLGTGETQYF	TGTGCCAGCAGCTTATTTCTGGGGACAGGGGAGACCCAGTACTTC
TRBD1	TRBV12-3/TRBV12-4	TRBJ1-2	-	CASRRDSYGYTF	TGTGCCAGCAGGCGGGACAGCTATGGCTACACCTTC
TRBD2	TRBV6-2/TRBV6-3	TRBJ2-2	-	CASSLAEWNTGELFF	TGTGCCAGCAGCCTAGCGGAATGGAACACCGGGGAGCTGTTTTTT
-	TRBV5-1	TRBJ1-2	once	CASSLAKGRGFIDGYTF	TGCGCCAGCAGCTTGGCCAAGGGTCGCGGGTTTATCGATGGCTACACCTTC
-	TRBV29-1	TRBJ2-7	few	CSVDRGTGEQYF	TGCAGCGTTGACAGGGGCACGGGCGAGCAGTACTTC
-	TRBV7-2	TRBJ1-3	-	CASSPRPISGGNTIYF	TGTGCCAGCAGCCCCCGACCGATCTCGGGAGGAAACACCATATATTTT